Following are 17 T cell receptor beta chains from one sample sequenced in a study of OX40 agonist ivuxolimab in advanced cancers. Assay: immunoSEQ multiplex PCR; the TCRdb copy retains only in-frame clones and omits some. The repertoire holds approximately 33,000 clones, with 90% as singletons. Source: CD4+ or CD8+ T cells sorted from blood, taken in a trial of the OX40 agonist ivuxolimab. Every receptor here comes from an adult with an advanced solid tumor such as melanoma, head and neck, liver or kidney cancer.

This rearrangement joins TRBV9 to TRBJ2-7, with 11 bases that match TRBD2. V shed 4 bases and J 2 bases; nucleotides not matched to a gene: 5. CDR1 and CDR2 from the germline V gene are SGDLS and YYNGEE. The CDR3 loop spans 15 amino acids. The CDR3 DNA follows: TGTGCCAGCAGCCTGACTAGCGGGGTTCCCTACGAGCAGTACTTC. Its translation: CASSLTSGVPYEQYF.

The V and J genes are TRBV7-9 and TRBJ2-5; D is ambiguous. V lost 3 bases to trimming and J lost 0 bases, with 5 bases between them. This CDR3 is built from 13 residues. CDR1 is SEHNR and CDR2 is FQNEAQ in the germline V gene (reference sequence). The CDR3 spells CASSLGYQETQYF. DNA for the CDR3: TGTGCCAGCAGCTTGGGGTACCAAGAGACCCAGTACTTC.

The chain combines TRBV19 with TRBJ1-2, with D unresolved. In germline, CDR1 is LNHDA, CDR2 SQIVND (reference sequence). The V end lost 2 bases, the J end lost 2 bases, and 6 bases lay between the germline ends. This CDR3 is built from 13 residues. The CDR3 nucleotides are TGTGCCAGTAGTATACCGGACAACTATGGCTACACCTTC. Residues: CASSIPDNYGYTF.

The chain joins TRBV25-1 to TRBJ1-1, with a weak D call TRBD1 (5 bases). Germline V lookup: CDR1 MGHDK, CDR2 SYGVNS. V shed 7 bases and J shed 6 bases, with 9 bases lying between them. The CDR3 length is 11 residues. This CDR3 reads CASKGSAEAFF. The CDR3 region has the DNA TGTGCCAGCAAGGGGAGCGCTGAAGCTTTCTTT.

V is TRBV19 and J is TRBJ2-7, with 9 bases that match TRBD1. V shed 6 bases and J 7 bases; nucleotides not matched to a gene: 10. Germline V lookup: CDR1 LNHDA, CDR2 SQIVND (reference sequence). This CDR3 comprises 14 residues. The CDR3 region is CASSIQDRGREQYF. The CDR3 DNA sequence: TGTGCCAGTAGCATCCAGGACAGGGGACGTGAGCAGTACTTC.

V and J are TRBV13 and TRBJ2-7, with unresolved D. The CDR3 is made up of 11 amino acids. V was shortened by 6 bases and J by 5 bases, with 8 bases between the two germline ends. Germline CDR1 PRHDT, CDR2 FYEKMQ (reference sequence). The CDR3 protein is CASSLGNEQYF. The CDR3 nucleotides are TGTGCCAGCAGTTTGGGGAACGAGCAGTACTTC.

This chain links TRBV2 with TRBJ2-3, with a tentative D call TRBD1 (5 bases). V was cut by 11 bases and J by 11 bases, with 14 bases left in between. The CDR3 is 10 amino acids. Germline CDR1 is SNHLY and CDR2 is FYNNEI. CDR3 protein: CAGSGKGQYF. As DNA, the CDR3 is TGTGCCGGCTCAGGGAAGGGGCAGTATTTT.

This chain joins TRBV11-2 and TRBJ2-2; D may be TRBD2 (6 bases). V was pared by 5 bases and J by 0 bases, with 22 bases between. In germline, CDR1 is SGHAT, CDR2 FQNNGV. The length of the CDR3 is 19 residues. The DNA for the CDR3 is TGTGCCAGCAGCACCCAATTCCGGCGGGGAAGACCGAACACCGGGGAGCTGTTTTTT. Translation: CASSTQFRRGRPNTGELFF.

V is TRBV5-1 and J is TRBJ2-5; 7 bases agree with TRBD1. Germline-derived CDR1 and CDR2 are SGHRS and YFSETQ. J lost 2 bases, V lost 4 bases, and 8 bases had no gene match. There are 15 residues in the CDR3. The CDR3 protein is CASSGYGTDQETQYF. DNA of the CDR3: TGCGCCAGCAGCGGATACGGGACAGATCAAGAGACCCAGTACTTC.

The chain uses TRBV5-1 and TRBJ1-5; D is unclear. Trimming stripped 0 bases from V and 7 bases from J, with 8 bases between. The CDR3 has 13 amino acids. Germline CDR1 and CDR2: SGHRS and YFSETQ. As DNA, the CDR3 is TGCGCCAGCAGCTTGGGGTTTGGGCAGCCCCAGCATTTT. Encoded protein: CASSLGFGQPQHF.

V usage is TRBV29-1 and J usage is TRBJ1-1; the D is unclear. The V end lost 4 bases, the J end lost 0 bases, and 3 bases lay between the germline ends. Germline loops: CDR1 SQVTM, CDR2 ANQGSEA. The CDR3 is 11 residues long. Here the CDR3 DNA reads TGCAGCGTTGTTTTGAACACTGAAGCTTTCTTT. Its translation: CSVVLNTEAFF.

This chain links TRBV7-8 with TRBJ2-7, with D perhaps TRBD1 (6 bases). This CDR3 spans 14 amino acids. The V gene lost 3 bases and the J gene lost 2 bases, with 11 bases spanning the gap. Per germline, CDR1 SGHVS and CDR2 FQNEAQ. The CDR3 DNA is TGTGCCAGCAGCTTCCTCAGGGGTCCCTACGAGCAGTACTTC. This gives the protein CASSFLRGPYEQYF.

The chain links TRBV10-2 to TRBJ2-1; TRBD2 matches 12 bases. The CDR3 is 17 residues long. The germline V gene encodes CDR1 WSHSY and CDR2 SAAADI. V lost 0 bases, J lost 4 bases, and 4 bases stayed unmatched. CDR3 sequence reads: CASSESPGLAGYNEQFF. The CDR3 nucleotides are TGCGCCAGCAGTGAGTCTCCGGGACTAGCGGGTTACAATGAGCAGTTCTTC.

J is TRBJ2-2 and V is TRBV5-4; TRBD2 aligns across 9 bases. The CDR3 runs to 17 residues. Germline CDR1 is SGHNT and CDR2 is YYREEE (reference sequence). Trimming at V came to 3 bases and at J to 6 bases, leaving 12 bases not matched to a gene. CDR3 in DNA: TGTGCCAGCAGCTACGCCGGGGCGGGAGGGGCAGCCGGGGAGCTGTTTTTT. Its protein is CASSYAGAGGAAGELFF.

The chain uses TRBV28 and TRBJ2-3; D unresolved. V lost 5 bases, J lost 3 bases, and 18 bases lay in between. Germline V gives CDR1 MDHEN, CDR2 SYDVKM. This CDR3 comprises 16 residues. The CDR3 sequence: CASSLGSNTDTDTQYF. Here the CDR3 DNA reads TGTGCCAGCAGTCTCGGGTCGAATACTGATACAGATACGCAGTATTTT.

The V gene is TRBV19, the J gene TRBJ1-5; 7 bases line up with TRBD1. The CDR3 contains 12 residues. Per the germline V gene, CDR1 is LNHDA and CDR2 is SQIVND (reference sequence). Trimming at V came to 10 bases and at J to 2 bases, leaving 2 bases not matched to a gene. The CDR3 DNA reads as TGTGCCATCGGGACAGGCAATCAGCCCCAGCATTTT. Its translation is CAIGTGNQPQHF.

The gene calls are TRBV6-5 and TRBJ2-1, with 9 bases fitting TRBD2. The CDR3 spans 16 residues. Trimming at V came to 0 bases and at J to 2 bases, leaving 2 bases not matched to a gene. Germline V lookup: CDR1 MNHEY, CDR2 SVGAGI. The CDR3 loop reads CASSYSTSGTYNEQFF. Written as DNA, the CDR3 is TGTGCCAGCAGTTACTCGACTAGCGGCACCTACAATGAGCAGTTCTTC.